The clone carrying this TCR beta chain showed up just a few times. In the authors' workflow: From reference gene primer amplification, estimates of nucleated cell counts were derived. Clones were sequenced by immunoSEQ multiplex PCR, and TCRdb holds only the in-frame ones, with some missing. V and J calls and clone size come straight from that table; D and trimming were deduced from the DNA. The sample shows 250,000 to 300,000 clones, 70% to 90% of them seen only once. Seattle-derived patients entered the study during active infection and were followed longitudinally. The data were obtained in a study of blood T cell repertoires in COVID-19. CDR1 LNHDA and CDR2 SQIVND come from the germline V gene (reference sequence). Trimming shortened V by 6 bases and J by 0 bases, and 15 bases separated the two germline ends. The CDR3 is 16 amino acids.

The TCR was taken from a woman in her 30s with COVID-19, enrolled during active disease. Sequenced sample: peripheral blood. J is TRBJ1-5 and V is TRBV19; the D is unclear. The CDR3 region has the DNA TGTGCCAGTAGCGTCCGATACGAGAATAGCAATCAGCCCCAGCATTTT. Protein: CASSVRYENSNQPQHF. The entire variable domain, with the rest obtained from reference TRBV19 and TRBJ1-5, is as follows: DGGITQSPKYLFRKEGQNVTLSCEQNLNHDAMYWYRQDPGQGLRLIYYSQIVNDFQKGDIAEGYSVSREKKESFPLTVTSAQKNPTAFYLCASSVRYENSNQPQHFGDGTRLSIL.